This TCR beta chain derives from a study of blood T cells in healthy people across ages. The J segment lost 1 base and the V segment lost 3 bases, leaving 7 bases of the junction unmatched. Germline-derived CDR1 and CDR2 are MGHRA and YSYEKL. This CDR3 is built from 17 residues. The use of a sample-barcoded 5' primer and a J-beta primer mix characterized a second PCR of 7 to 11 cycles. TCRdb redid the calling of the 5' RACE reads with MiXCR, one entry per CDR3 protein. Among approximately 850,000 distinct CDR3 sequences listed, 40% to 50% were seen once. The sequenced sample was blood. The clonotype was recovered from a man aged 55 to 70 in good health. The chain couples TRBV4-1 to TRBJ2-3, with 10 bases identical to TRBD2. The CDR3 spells CASSHQTGLARTDTQYF. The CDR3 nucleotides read TGCGCCAGCAGCCACCAAACGGGACTAGCGCGCACAGATACGCAGTATTTT.